This T cell receptor (beta chain) emerged from a study of graft-versus-host responses after intestinal transplantation. The wider study: Transplantation in recipients was multivisceral, liver-intestinal, or isolated intestinal. Recipients across the board were started on anti-thymocyte globulin induction, then kept on tacrolimus and steroids for two to four years.

Data came from immunoSEQ multiplex PCR; TCRdb stores just in-frame clones and leaves some out. In the table there are 13,000 to 15,000 clones, 77% of which are singletons. Whole-study results and caveats: In recipient marrow, GvH clones were found, and some appeared first in ileum or blood. Allografts of patients with graft-donor T cell macrochimerism showed high graft-versus-host to host-versus-graft clone ratios.

Intraepithelial and lamina propria lymphocytes were freed from processed graft tissue. As concerns this clone: What it binds is unknown.

CDR3 length: 15 amino acids. Germline values: CDR1 LNHDA, CDR2 SQIVND (reference sequence). The V and J ends lost 9 bases and 6 bases respectively, with 18 bases between them. The receptor was isolated from a human patient who received an intestinal transplant, so some T cells may come from the graft donor. The source was ileum tissue, collected just over 26 days after intestinal transplant. The gene calls are TRBV19 and TRBJ1-6, with D possibly being TRBD1 (5 bases). The CDR3 DNA is TGTGCCAGCAACCCCATGCAGGGCCCTAATTCACCCCTCCACTTT. Translated: CASNPMQGPNSPLHF.